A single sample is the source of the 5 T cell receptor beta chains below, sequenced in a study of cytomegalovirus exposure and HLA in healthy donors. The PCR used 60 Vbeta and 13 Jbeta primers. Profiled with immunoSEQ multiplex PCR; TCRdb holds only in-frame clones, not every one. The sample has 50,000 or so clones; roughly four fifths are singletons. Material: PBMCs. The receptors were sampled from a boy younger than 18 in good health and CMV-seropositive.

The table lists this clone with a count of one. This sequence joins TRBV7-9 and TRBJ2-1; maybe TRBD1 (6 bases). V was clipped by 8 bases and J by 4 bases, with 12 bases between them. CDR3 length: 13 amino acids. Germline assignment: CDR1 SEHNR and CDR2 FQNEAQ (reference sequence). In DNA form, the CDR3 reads TGTGCCAGCCGGACAGTTATTTACAATGAGCAGTTCTTC. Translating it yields CASRTVIYNEQFF.

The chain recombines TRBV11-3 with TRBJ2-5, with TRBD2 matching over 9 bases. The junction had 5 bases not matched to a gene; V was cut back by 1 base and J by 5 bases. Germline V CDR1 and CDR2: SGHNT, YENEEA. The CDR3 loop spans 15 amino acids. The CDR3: CASSLGTSASETQYF. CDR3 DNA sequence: TGTGCCAGCAGCTTAGGGACTAGCGCCTCGGAGACCCAGTACTTC.

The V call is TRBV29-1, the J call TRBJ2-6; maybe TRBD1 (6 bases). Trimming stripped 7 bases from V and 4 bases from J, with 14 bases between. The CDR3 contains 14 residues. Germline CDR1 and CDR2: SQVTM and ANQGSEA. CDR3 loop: CSALQGTGANVLTF. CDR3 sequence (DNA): TGCAGCGCCCTACAGGGAACCGGGGCCAACGTCCTGACTTTC.

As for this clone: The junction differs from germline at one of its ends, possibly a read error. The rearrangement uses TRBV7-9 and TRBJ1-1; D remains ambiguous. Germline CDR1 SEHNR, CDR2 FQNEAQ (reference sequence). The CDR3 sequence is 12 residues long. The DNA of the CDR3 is TGTTCCAGCAGCCTATCGGACACTGAAGCTTTCTTT. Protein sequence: CSSSLSDTEAFF.

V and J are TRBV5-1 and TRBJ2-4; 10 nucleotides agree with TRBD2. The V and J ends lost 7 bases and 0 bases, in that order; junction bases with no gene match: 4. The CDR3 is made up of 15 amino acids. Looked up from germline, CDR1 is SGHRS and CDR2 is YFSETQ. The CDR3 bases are TGCGCCAGCCGTAGCGGGGGGCCAGCCAAAAACATTCAGTACTTC. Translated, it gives CASRSGGPAKNIQYF.